The present TCR beta chain was sequenced within a study of beta chain features in type 1 diabetes. Study-wide results and limits: Moderately but significantly shorter TCRB CDR3s were found in Type 1 diabetes patients in all four CD4+ subsets. Patients and controls would share equally any PCR tilt toward shorter templates. The question of HLA type influencing TCRB rearrangement was one that remained unresolved here.

Based on CD45RO/CCR7/CD25/CD127/CD95/CD27, CD4+ regulatory, stem cell-like memory, naive and central memory cells were sorted. Germline V CDR1 and CDR2: SGHAT, FQNNGV. V shed 4 bases, J shed 5 bases, and the junction held 2 bases outside the gene matches. This CDR3 has 14 residues. On this clone: Its antigen is as yet unknown.

Expressed TCRB transcripts were sequenced because the isolated RNA had all been reverse transcribed beforehand. Sequencing was performed with immunoSEQ multiplex PCR; in TCRdb, only in-frame clones are kept and a portion is missing. The sample holds roughly 50,000 clones, over 40% seen once. The V gene is TRBV11-2, the J gene TRBJ1-4; 9 nucleotides agree with TRBD1. This sequence originates from a man younger than 40 with type 1 diabetes. Sequenced input: Tregs from blood. The CDR3 here is CASSSGQGNEKLFF. CDR3 nucleotide sequence: TGTGCCAGCAGCTCGGGACAGGGAAATGAAAAACTGTTTTTT.